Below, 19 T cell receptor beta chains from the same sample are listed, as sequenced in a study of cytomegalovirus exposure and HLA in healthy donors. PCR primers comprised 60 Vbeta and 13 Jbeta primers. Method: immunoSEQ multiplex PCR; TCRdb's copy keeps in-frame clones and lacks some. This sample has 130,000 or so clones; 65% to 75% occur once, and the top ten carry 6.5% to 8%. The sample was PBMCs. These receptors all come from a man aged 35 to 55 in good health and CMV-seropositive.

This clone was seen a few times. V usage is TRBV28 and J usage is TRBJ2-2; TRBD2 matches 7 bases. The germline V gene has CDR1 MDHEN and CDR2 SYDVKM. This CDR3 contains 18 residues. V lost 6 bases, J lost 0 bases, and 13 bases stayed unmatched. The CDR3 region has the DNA TGTGCCAGCAGACAGGCTAGCGGCAGGATTACGAACACCGGGGAGCTGTTTTTT. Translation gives CASRQASGRITNTGELFF.

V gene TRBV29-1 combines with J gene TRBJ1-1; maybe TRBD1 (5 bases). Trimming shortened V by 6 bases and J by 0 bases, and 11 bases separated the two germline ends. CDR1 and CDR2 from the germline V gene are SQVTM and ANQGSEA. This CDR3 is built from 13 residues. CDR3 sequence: CSVRGGMNTEAFF. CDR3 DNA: TGCAGCGTGCGGGGGGGAATGAACACTGAAGCTTTCTTT.

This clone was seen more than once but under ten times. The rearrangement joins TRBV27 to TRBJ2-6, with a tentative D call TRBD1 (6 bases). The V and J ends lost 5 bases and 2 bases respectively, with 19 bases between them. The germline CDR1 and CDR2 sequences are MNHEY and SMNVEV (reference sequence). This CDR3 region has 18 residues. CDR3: CASSPQVLGHTGANVLTF. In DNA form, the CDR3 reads TGTGCCAGCAGTCCCCAGGTGTTGGGACACACTGGGGCCAACGTCCTGACTTTC.

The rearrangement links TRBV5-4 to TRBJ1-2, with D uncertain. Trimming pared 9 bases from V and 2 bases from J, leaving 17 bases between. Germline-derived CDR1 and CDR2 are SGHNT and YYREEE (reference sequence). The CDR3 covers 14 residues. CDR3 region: CATTESGINYGYTF. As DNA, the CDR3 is TGTGCCACAACAGAGTCGGGGATAAACTATGGCTACACCTTC.

Here the CDR3 reads CAWSFGGEGVRYGSNQPQHF. CDR3 sequence (DNA): TGTGCCTGGAGTTTTGGGGGCGAGGGGGTCAGGTACGGAAGCAATCAGCCCCAGCATTTT. The chain uses TRBV30 and TRBJ1-5, with D possibly being TRBD1 (6 bases). Trimming left V 2 bases short and J 1 base short, with 27 bases between. The CDR3 is made up of 20 amino acids. Germline CDR1 GTSNPN, CDR2 SVGIG (reference sequence).

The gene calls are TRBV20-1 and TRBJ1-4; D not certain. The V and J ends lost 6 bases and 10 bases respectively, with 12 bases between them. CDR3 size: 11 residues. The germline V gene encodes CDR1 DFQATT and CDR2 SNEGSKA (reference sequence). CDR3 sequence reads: CSAETQLKLFF. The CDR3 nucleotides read TGCAGTGCCGAGACTCAGCTAAAACTGTTTTTT.

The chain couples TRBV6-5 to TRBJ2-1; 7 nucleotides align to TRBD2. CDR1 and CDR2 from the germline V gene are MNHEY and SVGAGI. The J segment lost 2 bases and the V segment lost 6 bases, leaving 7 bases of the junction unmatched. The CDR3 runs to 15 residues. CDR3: CASSYTSETYNEQFF. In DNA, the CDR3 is TGTGCCAGCAGCTATACTAGCGAGACCTACAATGAGCAGTTCTTC.

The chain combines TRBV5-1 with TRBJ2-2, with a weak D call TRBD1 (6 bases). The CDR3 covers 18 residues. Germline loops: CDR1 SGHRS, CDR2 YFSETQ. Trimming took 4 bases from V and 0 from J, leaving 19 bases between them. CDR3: CASSHSGQGRANTGELFF. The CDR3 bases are TGCGCCAGCAGCCATAGTGGGCAGGGGCGCGCGAACACCGGGGAGCTGTTTTTT.

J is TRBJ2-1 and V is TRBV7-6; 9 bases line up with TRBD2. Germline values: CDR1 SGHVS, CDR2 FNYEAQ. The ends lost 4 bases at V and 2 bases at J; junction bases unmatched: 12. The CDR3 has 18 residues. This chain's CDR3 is CASSSKPAGGGAYNEQFF. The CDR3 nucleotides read TGTGCCAGCAGCTCCAAACCCGCGGGAGGGGGGGCCTACAATGAGCAGTTCTTC.

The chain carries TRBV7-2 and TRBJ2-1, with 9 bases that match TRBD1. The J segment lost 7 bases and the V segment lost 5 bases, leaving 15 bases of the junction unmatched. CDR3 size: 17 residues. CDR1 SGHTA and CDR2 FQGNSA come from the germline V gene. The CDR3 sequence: CASSPPGNRGRENEQFF. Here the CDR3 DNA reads TGTGCCAGCAGCCCCCCGGGCAACAGGGGGCGCGAGAATGAGCAGTTCTTC. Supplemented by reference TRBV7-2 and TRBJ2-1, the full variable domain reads GAGVSQSPSNKVTEKGKDVELRCDPISGHTALYWYRQSLGQGLEFLIYFQGNSAPDKSGLPSDRFSAERTGGSVSTLTIQRTQQEDSAVYLCASSPPGNRGRENEQFFGPGTRLTVL.

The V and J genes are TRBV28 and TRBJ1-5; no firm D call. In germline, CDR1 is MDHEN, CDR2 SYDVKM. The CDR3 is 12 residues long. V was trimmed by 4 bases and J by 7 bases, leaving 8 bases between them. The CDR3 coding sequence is TGTGCCAGCAGTTCGACAAGGCAGCCCCAGCATTTT. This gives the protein CASSSTRQPQHF.

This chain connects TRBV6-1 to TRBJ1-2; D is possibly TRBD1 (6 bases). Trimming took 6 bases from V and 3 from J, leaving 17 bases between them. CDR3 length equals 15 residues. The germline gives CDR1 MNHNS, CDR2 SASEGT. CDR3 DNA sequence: TGTGCCAGCAGGAGGGGGAGGGAGAGATACTATGGCTACACCTTC. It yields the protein CASRRGRERYYGYTF.

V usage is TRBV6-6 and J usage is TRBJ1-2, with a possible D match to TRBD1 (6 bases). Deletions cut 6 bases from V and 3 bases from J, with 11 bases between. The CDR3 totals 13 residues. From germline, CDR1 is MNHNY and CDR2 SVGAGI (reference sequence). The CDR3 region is CASSPDSDYGYTF. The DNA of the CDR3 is TGTGCCAGCAGCCCGGACAGCGACTATGGCTACACCTTC.

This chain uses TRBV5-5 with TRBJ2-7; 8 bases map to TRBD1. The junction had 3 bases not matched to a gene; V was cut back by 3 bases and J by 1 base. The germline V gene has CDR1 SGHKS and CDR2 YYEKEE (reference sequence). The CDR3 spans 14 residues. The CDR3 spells CASSWGQESYEQYF. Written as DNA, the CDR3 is TGTGCCAGCAGCTGGGGACAGGAATCCTACGAGCAGTACTTC.

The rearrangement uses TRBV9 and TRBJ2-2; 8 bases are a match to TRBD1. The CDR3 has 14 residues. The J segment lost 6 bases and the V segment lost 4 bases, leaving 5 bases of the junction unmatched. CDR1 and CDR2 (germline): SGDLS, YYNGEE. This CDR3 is CASSPRQGSGELFF. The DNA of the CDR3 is TGTGCCAGCAGCCCCCGACAGGGGTCCGGGGAGCTGTTTTTT.

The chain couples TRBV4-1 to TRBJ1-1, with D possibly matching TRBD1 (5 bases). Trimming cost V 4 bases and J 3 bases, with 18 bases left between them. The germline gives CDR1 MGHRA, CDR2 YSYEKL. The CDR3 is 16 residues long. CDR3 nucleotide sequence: TGCGCCAGCAGCCCAAGGGAGGGCAGGGCGGACACTGAAGCTTTCTTT. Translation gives CASSPREGRADTEAFF.

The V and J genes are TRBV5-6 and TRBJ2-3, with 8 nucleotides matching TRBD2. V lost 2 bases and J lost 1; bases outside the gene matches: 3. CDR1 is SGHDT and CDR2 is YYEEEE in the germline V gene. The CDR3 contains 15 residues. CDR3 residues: CASSFGGGRTDTQYF. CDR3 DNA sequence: TGTGCCAGCAGCTTTGGCGGGGGGCGCACAGATACGCAGTATTTT.

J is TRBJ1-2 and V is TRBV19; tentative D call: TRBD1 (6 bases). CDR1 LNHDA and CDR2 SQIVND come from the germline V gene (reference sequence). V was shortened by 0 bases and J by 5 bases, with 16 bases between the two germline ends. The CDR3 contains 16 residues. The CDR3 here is CASSIDLWTDRYGYTF. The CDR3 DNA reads TGTGCCAGTAGTATAGATCTTTGGACAGACCGGTATGGCTACACCTTC.

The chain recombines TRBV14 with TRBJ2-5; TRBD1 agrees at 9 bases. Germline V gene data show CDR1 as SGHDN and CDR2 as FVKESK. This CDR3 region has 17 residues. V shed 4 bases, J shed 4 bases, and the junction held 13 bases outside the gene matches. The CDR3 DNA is TGTGCCAGCAGCCCCAGTGCAGGACAGGGGTGGCGAGAGACCCAGTACTTC. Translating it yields CASSPSAGQGWRETQYF.